The 22 T cell receptor beta chains below come from one sample, sequenced in a study of CD8 T cells in ankylosing spondylitis. TCRdb reprocessed the 5' RACE reads with MiXCR, giving one entry per CDR3 protein. This sample yields about 260,000 distinct CDR3 sequences, of which 20% to 30% are seen a single time; roughly 0.67% belongs to the top ten. The specimen was blood, either unsorted or a sorted T cell fraction (not recorded which). The source is a male donor with ankylosing spondylitis or in good health (not recorded which).

This chain uses TRBV6-2 or TRBV6-3 with TRBJ2-6; D is uncertain. Germline V gene lookup returns CDR1 MNHEY and CDR2 SVGEGT. V was clipped by 4 bases and J by 0 bases, with 7 bases between them. The CDR3 has 15 amino acids. CDR3 residues: CASSSRSSGANVLTF. The CDR3 DNA sequence: TGTGCCAGCAGTTCCCGGAGCTCTGGGGCCAACGTCCTGACTTTC.

This chain uses TRBV28 with TRBJ2-7; the D call may be TRBD1 or TRBD2 (6 bases each). The CDR3 runs 13 residues. Germline loops: CDR1 MDHEN, CDR2 SYDVKM. Trimming removed 6 bases at V and 6 bases at J, with 15 bases between. CDR3 sequence (DNA): TGTGCCAGCAGGGTCTACGGGGGCGGCGAGCAGTACTTC. This sequence encodes CASRVYGGGEQYF.

This clonotype was recorded many times. The gene calls are TRBV29-1 and TRBJ2-1; 7 nucleotides agree with TRBD1. This CDR3 spans 11 amino acids. The V gene end was trimmed by 7 bases and the J gene end by 10 bases; junction bases not matched to a gene: 7. The V gene's germline CDR1 is SQVTM and CDR2 ANQGSEA. CDR3 nucleotide sequence: TGCAGCGCTTCCAGGGGGTCCGAGCAGTTCTTC. Protein sequence: CSASRGSEQFF.

The chain combines TRBV10-3 with TRBJ2-2; D uncertain. The CDR3 spans 17 residues. The germline gives CDR1 ENHRY, CDR2 SYGVKD. Between the trimmed V and J ends, which lost 10 bases and 4 bases, there was a span of 25 bases. The CDR3 region has the DNA TGTGCCACCCAAACCCAGACTTGGGATCGAAGCACCGGGGAGCTGTTTTTT. It translates to CATQTQTWDRSTGELFF.

This clonotype has ten or more counts. The chain uses TRBV20-1 and TRBJ1-1; no firm D call. Per germline, CDR1 DFQATT and CDR2 SNEGSKA (reference sequence). There are 12 residues in the CDR3. The V end was cut by 0 bases, the J end by 1 base, with 3 bases between. The CDR3: CSARDPNTEAFF. CDR3 DNA: TGCAGTGCTAGAGATCCGAACACTGAAGCTTTCTTT.

The rearrangement joins TRBV20-1 to TRBJ2-5, with 7 bases matching TRBD1. The CDR3 totals 15 residues. Germline V gene data show CDR1 as DFQATT and CDR2 as SNEGSKA (reference sequence). The ends lost 1 base at V and 0 bases at J; junction bases unmatched: 5. CDR3 nucleotide sequence: TGCAGTGCTAGAGCTTCGACAGGGTACCAAGAGACCCAGTACTTC. Its protein product is CSARASTGYQETQYF.

The V call is TRBV9, the J call TRBJ2-1; 10 positions match TRBD2. Germline V gene sequence: CDR1 SGDLS, CDR2 YYNGEE. The CDR3 spans 16 residues. V trimming: 0 bases; J trimming: 3 bases; junction bases outside the gene matches: 3. The CDR3 loop is CASSVVLAGVYNEQFF. CDR3 nucleotides: TGTGCCAGCAGCGTAGTCCTAGCGGGGGTCTACAATGAGCAGTTCTTC.

This clonotype was seen a few times. This chain joins TRBV7-9 and TRBJ2-5, with D maybe TRBD1 (6 bases). Germline V gene sequence: CDR1 SEHNR, CDR2 FQNEAQ (reference sequence). V lost 2 bases, J lost 5 bases, and 12 bases lay in between. CDR3 size: 14 residues. CDR3 region: CASSLFTGRETQYF. As DNA, the CDR3 is TGTGCCAGCAGCTTATTTACAGGGCGGGAGACCCAGTACTTC.

The sample holds many counts of this clonotype. The CDR3 region has the DNA TGTGCCAGCAGCTTAGAAGGGACTAGCGGGCAAGAGACCCAGTACTTC. This codes for CASSLEGTSGQETQYF. The chain recombines TRBV7-6 with TRBJ2-5, with 12 positions matching TRBD2. This CDR3 is built from 16 residues. In germline, CDR1 is SGHVS, CDR2 FNYEAQ. Losses at the gene ends were 1 base for V and 2 bases for J; bases not matched to a gene: 2.

This clonotype was observed many times. The V and J genes are TRBV5-1 and TRBJ2-7, with D possibly matching TRBD2 (5 bases). V gave up 4 bases and J gave up 3 bases, with 14 bases separating them. The CDR3 spans 14 residues. In germline, CDR1 is SGHRS, CDR2 YFSETQ. The CDR3 reads CASSINGLHYEQYF. CDR3 DNA sequence: TGCGCCAGCAGCATCAACGGACTCCACTACGAGCAGTACTTC.

This clonotype has at least ten counts. This sequence joins TRBV5-1 and TRBJ2-3; D perhaps matches TRBD1 (6 bases). Per the germline V gene, CDR1 is SGHRS and CDR2 is YFSETQ. Trimming cost V 0 bases and J 0 bases, with 8 bases left between them. The CDR3 totals 15 residues. CDR3 DNA sequence: TGCGCCAGCAGCTTGGGGCAGGGGAGCACAGATACGCAGTATTTT. This gives the protein CASSLGQGSTDTQYF.

Many counts were recorded for this clonotype. The chain uses TRBV29-1 and TRBJ2-4; 8 bases map to TRBD2. V shed 4 bases, J shed 7 bases, and the junction held 3 bases outside the gene matches. CDR1 is SQVTM, CDR2 ANQGSEA, per germline. There are 12 residues in the CDR3. The CDR3 region has the DNA TGCAGCGTTGGGCGGGGGGAGAACATTCAGTACTTC. This translates into CSVGRGENIQYF.

This clonotype was recorded at least ten times. Compared with germline, one end of the junction differs, possibly owing to a read error. The rearrangement links TRBV29-1 to TRBJ2-7; 7 bases are shared with TRBD1. The germline V gene encodes CDR1 SQVTM and CDR2 ANQGSEA. The CDR3 is 12 amino acids. The CDR3 DNA reads as TGCAGCGTGCCCCCCCCCCGGGACAGATTCCACTTC. Translation gives CSVPPPRDRFHF.

The chain joins TRBV20-1 to TRBJ2-1; 10 nucleotides align to TRBD2. After removal of 3 bases from V and 4 bases from J, the junction contained 6 bases not matched to a gene. Germline CDR1 is DFQATT and CDR2 is SNEGSKA (reference sequence). This CDR3 has 15 residues. The CDR3 DNA follows: TGCAGTGCTAGCTTAGCGGGGGGAGCTTACAATGAGCAGTTCTTC. Amino acids: CSASLAGGAYNEQFF.

The chain uses TRBV20-1 and TRBJ2-4; D unclear. The CDR3 runs to 11 residues. The V end lost 0 bases, the J end lost 15 bases, and 12 bases lay between the germline ends. The germline V gene has CDR1 DFQATT and CDR2 SNEGSKA (reference sequence). The CDR3 is CSARDSSSVYF. The CDR3 coding sequence is TGCAGTGCTAGAGATAGCTCTTCAGTGTACTTC.

This clonotype showed up many times. The chain combines TRBV4-1 with TRBJ2-7; no definite D call. The CDR3 extends over 14 amino acids. Looked up from germline, CDR1 is MGHRA and CDR2 is YSYEKL. V dropped 4 bases and J dropped 0 bases, with 10 bases sitting between them. The CDR3 reads CASSLGYLSYEQYF. The CDR3 coding sequence is TGCGCCAGCAGCCTAGGTTACCTCTCCTACGAGCAGTACTTC.

The V call is TRBV29-1, the J call TRBJ1-1; TRBD1 is a possible D gene (6 bases). The germline V and J ends were trimmed by 6 bases and 0 bases, with 14 bases remaining between them. This CDR3 contains 14 residues. The germline V gene encodes CDR1 SQVTM and CDR2 ANQGSEA. For the CDR3, the DNA is TGCAGCGTCCGGGGAGGGGGGGTGAACACTGAAGCTTTCTTT. Translated: CSVRGGGVNTEAFF.

This chain connects TRBV20-1 to TRBJ2-6; D possibly corresponds to TRBD2 (6 bases). CDR3 size: 15 residues. The V end lost 2 bases, the J end lost 0 bases, and 8 bases lay between the germline ends. Per germline, CDR1 DFQATT and CDR2 SNEGSKA (reference sequence). DNA for the CDR3: TGCAGTGCTAGACTGCGGGACTCTGGGGCCAACGTCCTGACTTTC. Amino acids: CSARLRDSGANVLTF.

The chain links TRBV6-5 to TRBJ1-2; tentative D call: TRBD1 (6 bases). V was pared by 4 bases and J by 8 bases, with 11 bases between. Germline CDR1 MNHEY, CDR2 SVGAGI. CDR3 length: 12 residues. Here the CDR3 DNA reads TGTGCCAGCAGTTCGGGGGCTGGAGGCTACACCTTC. Translating gives CASSSGAGGYTF.

This rearrangement joins TRBV12-3 or TRBV12-4 to TRBJ2-1; 8 nucleotides line up with TRBD2. The V and J ends lost 2 bases and 5 bases, in that order; junction bases with no gene match: 11. The CDR3 runs to 17 residues. Here the CDR3 reads CASSLKVAGQSNNEQFF. The CDR3 DNA is TGTGCCAGCAGTTTAAAGGTAGCGGGGCAATCAAACAATGAGCAGTTCTTC.

This chain links TRBV21-1 with TRBJ2-5; the table calls TRBD2, which could not be checked here. TRBV21-1 is reported as a pseudogene. The CDR3 loop spans 15 amino acids. The DNA of the CDR3 is TGTGCCAGCAGCAAACAGGAGGGGATCCAAGAGACCCAGTACTTC. Amino acid sequence: CASSKQEGIQETQYF.

This clonotype was counted at least ten times. The chain recombines TRBV29-1 with TRBJ2-5, with D possibly being TRBD1 or TRBD2 (7 bases each). Trimming pared 7 bases from V and 5 bases from J, leaving 17 bases between. Germline V lookup: CDR1 SQVTM, CDR2 ANQGSEA. There are 13 residues in the CDR3. The CDR3 region has the DNA TGCAGCGGACACAGGGGAGCGGGGGAGACCCAGTACTTC. Amino acids: CSGHRGAGETQYF.